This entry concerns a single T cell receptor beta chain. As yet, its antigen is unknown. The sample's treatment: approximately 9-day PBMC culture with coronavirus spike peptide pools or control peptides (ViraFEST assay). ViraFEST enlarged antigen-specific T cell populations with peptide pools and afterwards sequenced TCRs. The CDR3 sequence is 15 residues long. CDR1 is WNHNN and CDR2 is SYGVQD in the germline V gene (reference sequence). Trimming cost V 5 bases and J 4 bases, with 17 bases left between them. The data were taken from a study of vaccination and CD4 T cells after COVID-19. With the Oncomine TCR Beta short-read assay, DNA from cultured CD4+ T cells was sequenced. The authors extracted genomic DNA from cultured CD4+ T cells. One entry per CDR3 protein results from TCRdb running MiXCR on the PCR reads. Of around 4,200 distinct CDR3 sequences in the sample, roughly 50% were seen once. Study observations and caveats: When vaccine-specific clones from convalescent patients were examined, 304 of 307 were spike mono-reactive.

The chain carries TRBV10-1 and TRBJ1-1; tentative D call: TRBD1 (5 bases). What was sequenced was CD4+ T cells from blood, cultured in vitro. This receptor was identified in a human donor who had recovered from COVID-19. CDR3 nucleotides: TGCGCCAGCAGTAAAGACAGCCAGGGATCCACTGAAGCTTTCTTT. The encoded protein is CASSKDSQGSTEAFF.